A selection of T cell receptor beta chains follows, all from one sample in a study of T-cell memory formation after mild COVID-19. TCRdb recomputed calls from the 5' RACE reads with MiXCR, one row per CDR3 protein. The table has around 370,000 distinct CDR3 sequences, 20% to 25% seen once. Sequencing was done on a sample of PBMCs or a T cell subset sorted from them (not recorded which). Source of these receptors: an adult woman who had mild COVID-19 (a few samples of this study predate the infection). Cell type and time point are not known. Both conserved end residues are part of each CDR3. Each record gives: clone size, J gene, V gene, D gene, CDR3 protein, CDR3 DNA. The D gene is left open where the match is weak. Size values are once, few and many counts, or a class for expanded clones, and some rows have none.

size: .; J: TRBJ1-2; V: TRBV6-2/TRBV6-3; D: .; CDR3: CASSPNSGRLDGYTF; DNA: TGTGCCAGCAGCCCCAATAGCGGGAGACTGGATGGCTACACCTTC
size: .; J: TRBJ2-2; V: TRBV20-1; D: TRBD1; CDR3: CSARSWAGGAYTGELFF; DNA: TGCAGTGCTAGAAGCTGGGCAGGGGGCGCGTACACCGGGGAGCTGTTTTTT
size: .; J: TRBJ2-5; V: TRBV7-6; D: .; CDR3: CASSRNQETQYF; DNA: TGTGCCAGCAGCCGGAATCAAGAGACCCAGTACTTC
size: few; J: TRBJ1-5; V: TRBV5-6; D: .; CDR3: CASSLGQMGNQPQHF; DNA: TGTGCCAGCAGCTTGGGTCAAATGGGCAATCAGCCCCAGCATTTT
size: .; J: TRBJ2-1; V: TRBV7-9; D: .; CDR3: CASSPGAGHYNEQFF; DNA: TGTGCCAGCAGCCCGGGGGCGGGCCATTACAATGAGCAGTTCTTC
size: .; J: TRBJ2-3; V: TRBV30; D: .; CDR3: CAWSGPDRLGDTQYF; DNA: TGTGCCTGGAGTGGACCTGACAGATTGGGTGATACGCAGTATTTT
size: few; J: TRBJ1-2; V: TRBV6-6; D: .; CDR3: CASSYSVLLSNYGYTF; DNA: TGTGCCAGCAGTTACTCGGTCCTGCTATCTAACTATGGCTACACCTTC
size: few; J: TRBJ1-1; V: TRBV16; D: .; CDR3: CASSHSISTSSEAFF; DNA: TGTGCCAGCAGCCATTCAATTTCAACATCCTCTGAAGCTTTCTTT
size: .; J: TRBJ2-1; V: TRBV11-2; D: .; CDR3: CASSSPVSNEQFF; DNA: TGTGCCAGCAGCTCACCCGTTAGCAATGAGCAGTTCTTC
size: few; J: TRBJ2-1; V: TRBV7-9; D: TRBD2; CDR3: CASSQIRTSGRDNEQFF; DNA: TGTGCCAGCAGCCAAATCCGGACTAGCGGGAGGGACAATGAGCAGTTCTTC
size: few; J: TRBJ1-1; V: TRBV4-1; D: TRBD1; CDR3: CASSPQGLRNTEAFF; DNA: TGCGCCAGCAGCCCACAGGGGCTCAGGAACACTGAAGCTTTCTTT
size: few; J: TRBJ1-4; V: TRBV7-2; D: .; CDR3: CASSTRAGDPEKLFF; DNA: TGTGCCAGCAGCACTAGGGCCGGTGATCCGGAAAAACTGTTTTTT
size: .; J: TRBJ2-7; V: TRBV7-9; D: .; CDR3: CASSFRGTTYEQYF; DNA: TGTGCCAGCAGCTTCCGGGGGACAACCTACGAGCAGTACTTC
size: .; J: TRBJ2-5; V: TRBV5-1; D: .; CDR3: CASSLAGAEAQTQYF; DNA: TGCGCCAGCAGCTTGGCGGGGGCCGAGGCACAGACCCAGTACTTC
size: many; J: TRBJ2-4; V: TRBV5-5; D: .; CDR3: CASSSVTAAKNIQYF; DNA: TGTGCCAGCAGCTCAGTGACAGCAGCCAAAAACATTCAGTACTTC
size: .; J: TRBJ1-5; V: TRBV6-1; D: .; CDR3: CASSESAVNQPQHF; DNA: TGTGCCAGCAGTGAAAGTGCGGTGAATCAGCCCCAGCATTTT
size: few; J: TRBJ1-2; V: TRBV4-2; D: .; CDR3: CASSQEVLEAEYGYTF; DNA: TGTGCCAGCAGCCAAGAGGTATTAGAAGCAGAGTATGGCTACACCTTC
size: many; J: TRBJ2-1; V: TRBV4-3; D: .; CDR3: CASSQDLDFPNEQFF; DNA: TGCGCCAGCAGCCAAGATCTGGACTTCCCCAATGAGCAGTTCTTC
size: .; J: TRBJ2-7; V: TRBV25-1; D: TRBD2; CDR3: CASSELAGYEQYF; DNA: TGTGCCAGCAGTGAATTAGCGGGATACGAGCAGTACTTC
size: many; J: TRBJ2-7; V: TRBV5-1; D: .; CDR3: CASSLDGSYEQYF; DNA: TGTGCCAGCAGCTTGGACGGATCCTACGAGCAGTACTTC
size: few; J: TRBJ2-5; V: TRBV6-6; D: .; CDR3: CASWGLEETQYF; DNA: TGTGCCAGTTGGGGGCTGGAAGAGACCCAGTACTTC
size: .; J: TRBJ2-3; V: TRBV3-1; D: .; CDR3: CASSQDGAHTDTQYF; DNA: TGTGCCAGCAGCCAAGATGGGGCCCACACAGATACGCAGTATTTT
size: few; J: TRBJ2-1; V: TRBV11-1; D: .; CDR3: CASSPPPSSDEQFF; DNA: TGTGCCAGCAGCCCGCCTCCCTCTAGCGATGAGCAGTTCTTC
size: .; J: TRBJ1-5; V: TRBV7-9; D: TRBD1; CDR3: CASSTTGIGNQPQHF; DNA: TGTGCCAGCAGTACGACAGGGATTGGCAATCAGCCCCAGCATTTT
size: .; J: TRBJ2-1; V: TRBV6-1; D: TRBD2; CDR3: CASSYRDYMNNEQFF; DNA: TGTGCCAGCAGTTACCGGGACTATATGAACAATGAGCAGTTCTTC
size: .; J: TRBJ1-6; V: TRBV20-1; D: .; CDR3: CSAMDGRNSPLHF; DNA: TGCAGTGCTATGGACGGACGTAATTCACCCCTCCACTTT
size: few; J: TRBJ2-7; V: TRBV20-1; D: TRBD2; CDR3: CSARDLGASGNLYEQYF; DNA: TGCAGTGCTAGAGATCTTGGGGCTAGCGGTAATTTATACGAGCAGTACTTC
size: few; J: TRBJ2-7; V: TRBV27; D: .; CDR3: CASSYQGGTPYEQYF; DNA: TGTGCCAGCAGTTACCAGGGGGGGACCCCCTACGAGCAGTACTTC
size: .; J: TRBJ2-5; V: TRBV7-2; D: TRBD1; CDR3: CASSLTGGVETQYF; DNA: TGTGCCAGCAGCTTGACAGGGGGGGTGGAGACCCAGTACTTC
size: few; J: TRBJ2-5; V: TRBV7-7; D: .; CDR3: CASSRTAKETQYF; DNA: TGTGCCAGCAGCCGGACAGCTAAAGAGACCCAGTACTTC
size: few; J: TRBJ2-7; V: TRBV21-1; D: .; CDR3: CASSSRGCF; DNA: TGTGCCAGCAGCAGTCGGGGATGCTTC
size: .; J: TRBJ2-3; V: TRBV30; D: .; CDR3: CAWRRLTTDTQYF; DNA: TGTGCCTGGAGAAGGTTAACCACAGATACGCAGTATTTT
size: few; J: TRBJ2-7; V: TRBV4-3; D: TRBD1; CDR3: CASSQNRDRELYEQYF; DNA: TGCGCCAGCAGCCAAAACCGGGACAGGGAATTATACGAGCAGTACTTC